This T cell receptor (beta chain) was recorded in a study of blood T cell repertoires in COVID-19. Looking at the study overall: Material from acute and convalescent COVID-19 was sourced from the United States, Italy and Spain. The cDNA or gDNA used as material had been derived from T cells, B-cell-depleted T cells, or PBMCs.

In the original analysis: Reference gene primer amplification gave nucleated cell count estimates. Some clones are missing from TCRdb's copy, which holds only in-frame ones; the method was immunoSEQ multiplex PCR. The DNA gave D and trimming, while V, J and clone size come from that table. The data contain over 200,000 clones, roughly 76% of them singletons. The TCR comes from a human donor in a cohort sampled during active COVID-19. Sequencing input: peripheral blood.

As DNA, the CDR3 is TGTGCCAGCAGCTTAGAGGTGGGGGGTGAAGCTTTCTTT. This codes for CASSLEVGGEAFF. The chain couples TRBV11-3 to TRBJ1-1; maybe TRBD1 (5 bases). The CDR3 consists of 13 residues. With 0 bases removed from V and 7 bases from J, the gap between germline ends came to 9 bases. Germline assignment: CDR1 SGHNT and CDR2 YENEEA.